The 27 T cell receptor beta chains reported below all come from one sample, sequenced in a study of control samples from healthy donors and cancer patients. Libraries were prepared by immunoSEQ multiplex PCR; TCRdb keeps only in-frame clonotypes and omits some of them. The data contain about 92,000 clones, about four fifths of them singletons. The sequenced sample consisted of blood. These receptors were taken from a woman in her sixties or seventies in good health.

The rearrangement uses TRBV28 and TRBJ1-6; D unclear. Trimming stripped 6 bases from V and 15 bases from J, with 9 bases between. This CDR3 has 10 residues. Germline V gene lookup returns CDR1 MDHEN and CDR2 SYDVKM. CDR3 sequence: CASSRRFLHF. CDR3 bases: TGTGCCAGCAGCCGACGTTTCCTCCACTTT.

The rearrangement uses TRBV5-6 and TRBJ2-1; TRBD1 agrees at 7 bases. CDR1 is SGHDT, CDR2 YYEEEE, per germline. The CDR3 sequence is 16 residues long. After removal of 0 bases from V and 4 bases from J, the junction contained 7 bases not matched to a gene. The CDR3 region is CASSLDLGQTYNEQFF. The CDR3, as DNA: TGTGCCAGCAGCTTGGACTTGGGACAGACTTACAATGAGCAGTTCTTC. The variable domain in full, completed from reference TRBV5-6 and TRBJ2-1, reads DAGVTQSPTHLIKTRGQQVTLRCSPKSGHDTVSWYQQALGQGPQFIFQYYEEEERQRGNFPDRFSGHQFPNYSSELNVNALLLGDSALYLCASSLDLGQTYNEQFFGPGTRLTVL.

The rearrangement links TRBV28 to TRBJ2-1; 11 nucleotides agree with TRBD1. Germline CDR1 reads MDHEN; CDR2 reads SYDVKM. The length of the CDR3 is 15 residues. V shed 6 bases and J 9 bases; nucleotides not matched to a gene: 10. CDR3 DNA: TGTGCCAGCAGCACGGCCGGGACAGGGGGTGGTGAGCAGTTCTTC. Its protein product is CASSTAGTGGGEQFF.

V usage is TRBV4-3 and J usage is TRBJ2-7; possibly TRBD1 or TRBD2 for D (7 bases each). The CDR3 is 19 residues long. V dropped 0 bases and J dropped 0 bases, with 21 bases sitting between them. CDR1 and CDR2 from the germline V gene are LGHNA and YSLEER. The CDR3 is CASSQDLSWQGGSSYEQYF. DNA of the CDR3: TGCGCCAGCAGCCAAGATCTTAGTTGGCAGGGGGGGTCCTCCTACGAGCAGTACTTC.

The chain links TRBV9 to TRBJ2-5; no firm D call. Trimming shortened V by 0 bases and J by 1 base, and 7 bases separated the two germline ends. The CDR3 sequence is 14 residues long. Germline assignment: CDR1 SGDLS and CDR2 YYNGEE. CDR3 coding DNA: TGTGCCAGCAGCGTAGATCTTGGCCAAGAGACCCAGTACTTC. It is translated as CASSVDLGQETQYF.

This chain joins TRBV3-1 (or the pseudogene TRBV3-2) and TRBJ2-7; TRBD1 is a possible D gene (6 bases). CDR3 size: 15 residues. Germline CDR1 and CDR2: LGHDT and YNNKEL (reference sequence). Trimming took 1 base from V and 6 from J, leaving 16 bases between them. The CDR3 nucleotides read TGTGCCAGCAGCCAAGGTGTCAGGGGTTGGGGCGAGCAGTACTTC. Protein: CASSQGVRGWGEQYF.

This sequence joins TRBV7-9 and TRBJ1-2; the match to TRBD1 covers 8 bases. Germline lookup yields CDR1 SEHNR and CDR2 FQNEAQ (reference sequence). This CDR3 region has 15 residues. Losses at the gene ends were 5 bases for V and 3 bases for J; bases not matched to a gene: 8. Written as DNA, the CDR3 is TGTGCCAGCAGCCCCCCGGACAGGGAGGACTATGGCTACACCTTC. Translating it yields CASSPPDREDYGYTF.

CDR3 sequence (DNA): TGTGCCAGCAGCAAAGCGGGAAACGAGCAGTACTTC. Translated: CASSKAGNEQYF. This sequence joins TRBV21-1 and TRBJ2-7. TRBV21-1 corresponds to a pseudogene. This CDR3 is 12 amino acids long.

The genes are TRBV6-5 and TRBJ2-3; D possibly matches TRBD1 or TRBD2 (5 bases each). CDR3 length: 14 amino acids. With 5 bases removed from V and 0 bases from J, the gap between germline ends came to 9 bases. Germline loops: CDR1 MNHEY, CDR2 SVGAGI. The CDR3 bases are TGTGCCAGCAGTCTACGGGACAGCACAGATACGCAGTATTTT. Residues: CASSLRDSTDTQYF.

The chain joins TRBV7-9 to TRBJ2-6; possible D gene TRBD1, 5 bases. V lost 4 bases to trimming and J lost 0 bases, with 7 bases between them. CDR3 length equals 15 residues. In germline, CDR1 is SEHNR, CDR2 FQNEAQ (reference sequence). In nucleotides, the CDR3 is TGTGCCAGCAGCTCAGGGTTCTCTGGGGCCAACGTCCTGACTTTC. It is translated as CASSSGFSGANVLTF.

The chain has TRBV19 and TRBJ2-3; perhaps D is TRBD1 or TRBD2 (5 bases each). CDR1 and CDR2 (germline): LNHDA, SQIVND (reference sequence). Trimming removed 3 bases from V and 3 bases from J, with 16 bases in between. This CDR3 spans 16 amino acids. The CDR3 loop is CASSIAALGETDTQYF. The CDR3 coding sequence is TGTGCCAGTAGTATCGCAGCCTTAGGGGAGACAGATACGCAGTATTTT.

There are a few counts of this clone. The J gene is TRBJ2-3, the V gene TRBV15; 8 bases are shared with TRBD1. Germline V gives CDR1 LNHNV, CDR2 YYDKDF (reference sequence). The V gene end was trimmed by 3 bases and the J gene end by 3 bases; junction bases not matched to a gene: 14. The CDR3 extends over 18 amino acids. CDR3 bases: TGTGCCACCAGCAGGCCAACGACAGGGGAGCTTGTAACAGATACGCAGTATTTT. It encodes CATSRPTTGELVTDTQYF.

The rearrangement uses TRBV6-5 and TRBJ1-3; D is unresolved. Germline loops: CDR1 MNHEY, CDR2 SVGAGI. Trimming removed 8 bases at V and 0 bases at J, with 5 bases between. The CDR3 has 12 residues. The CDR3 reads CASGNSGNTIYF. The CDR3 DNA is TGTGCCAGCGGCAACTCTGGAAACACCATATATTTT.

The rearrangement joins TRBV3-1 (or the pseudogene TRBV3-2) to TRBJ1-1, with a weak D call TRBD1 (5 bases). Germline CDR1 is LGHDT and CDR2 is YNNKEL (reference sequence). CDR3 length: 13 residues. V lost 1 base, J lost 11 bases, and 14 bases lay in between. The DNA for the CDR3 is TGTGCCAGCAGCCAAGGGGGGGTCCATGGGGCTTTCTTT. Translating it yields CASSQGGVHGAFF.

The rearrangement joins TRBV4-1 to TRBJ1-1; a weak D match, TRBD1 (6 bases). Germline V gene sequence: CDR1 MGHRA, CDR2 YSYEKL. The CDR3 is 15 amino acids. V was clipped by 1 base and J by 7 bases, with 16 bases between them. CDR3 in amino acids: CASSQVLRGISEAFF. The DNA for the CDR3 is TGCGCCAGCAGCCAAGTCCTGAGGGGGATTAGTGAAGCTTTCTTT.

The table lists this clone with a count of one. V and J are TRBV6-5 and TRBJ1-4, with D uncertain. CDR3 size: 13 residues. Germline V gives CDR1 MNHEY, CDR2 SVGAGI. The V end lost 4 bases, the J end lost 5 bases, and 8 bases lay between the germline ends. The CDR3, as DNA: TGTGCCAGCAGTTCGGTCGGGAATGAAAAACTGTTTTTT. Its protein product is CASSSVGNEKLFF.

This chain uses TRBV10-1 with TRBJ2-2; 7 positions match TRBD1. The CDR3 spans 14 residues. The V and J ends lost 7 bases and 7 bases, in that order; junction bases with no gene match: 9. Germline lookup yields CDR1 WNHNN and CDR2 SYGVQD (reference sequence). CDR3 loop: CASNRDSADGELFF. The CDR3 DNA is TGCGCCAGCAACCGGGACAGCGCTGACGGGGAGCTGTTTTTT.

The chain has TRBV19 and TRBJ2-7; 10 bases match TRBD2. This CDR3 region has 14 residues. The V and J ends lost 3 bases and 5 bases, in that order; junction bases with no gene match: 4. Per germline, CDR1 LNHDA and CDR2 SQIVND (reference sequence). The CDR3 sequence is CASSIALAGDEQYF. CDR3 bases: TGTGCCAGTAGTATCGCCCTAGCGGGAGACGAGCAGTACTTC. Based on the CDR3 plus reference TRBV19 and TRBJ2-7, the full variable domain is DGGITQSPKYLFRKEGQNVTLSCEQNLNHDAMYWYRQDPGQGLRLIYYSQIVNDFQKGDIAEGYSVSREKKESFPLTVTSAQKNPTAFYLCASSIALAGDEQYFGPGTRLTVT.

The chain couples TRBV2 to TRBJ1-5, with 8 bases matching TRBD1. This CDR3 contains 13 residues. Trimming removed 5 bases from V and 4 bases from J; junction bases left unmatched: 1. Per germline, CDR1 SNHLY and CDR2 FYNNEI. CDR3 in DNA: TGTGCCAGCAGTTGGACAGGGAATCAGCCCCAGCATTTT. This gives the protein CASSWTGNQPQHF.

V is TRBV10-2 and J is TRBJ1-5, with a weak D call TRBD1 (6 bases). CDR3 length equals 18 residues. Trimming stripped 6 bases from V and 6 bases from J, with 27 bases between. The germline V gene encodes CDR1 WSHSY and CDR2 SAAADI. The CDR3 is CASSPILQGSASAQPQHF. Written as DNA, the CDR3 is TGCGCCAGCAGCCCAATCCTTCAGGGGTCGGCGTCGGCTCAGCCCCAGCATTTT.

V usage is TRBV28 and J usage is TRBJ2-2, with D perhaps TRBD1 or TRBD2 (5 bases each). Trimming removed 8 bases at V and 5 bases at J, with 18 bases between. CDR1 and CDR2 (germline): MDHEN, SYDVKM. There are 15 residues in the CDR3. The CDR3 region has the DNA TGTGCCAGCGGACCACACCGGGACCGGACCGGGGAGCTGTTTTTT. Translating gives CASGPHRDRTGELFF.

The genes are TRBV27 and TRBJ1-6; the D gene is possibly TRBD1 (6 bases). CDR1 is MNHEY, CDR2 SMNVEV, per germline (reference sequence). The CDR3 has 14 residues. Trimming left V 3 bases short and J 7 bases short, with 10 bases between. The CDR3: CASSFVQGNSPLHF. CDR3 nucleotide sequence: TGTGCCAGCAGTTTTGTACAGGGAAATTCACCCCTCCACTTT.

This clone was observed a handful of times. The V call is TRBV5-1, the J call TRBJ1-2, with D tentatively TRBD1 (5 bases). Germline V gene data show CDR1 as SGHRS and CDR2 as YFSETQ. Deletions cut 4 bases from V and 3 bases from J, with 10 bases between. The CDR3 runs 13 residues. The CDR3 region has the DNA TGCGCCAGCAGCCCGGTCAGGGACTATGGCTACACCTTC. Amino acids: CASSPVRDYGYTF.

The chain couples TRBV5-1 to TRBJ2-5; D gene ambiguous. CDR3 length equals 13 residues. Trimming cost V 4 bases and J 1 base, with 8 bases left between them. From germline, CDR1 is SGHRS and CDR2 YFSETQ. This CDR3 reads CASSQTLQETQYF. CDR3 coding DNA: TGCGCCAGCAGCCAAACTCTCCAAGAGACCCAGTACTTC.

The chain couples TRBV15 to TRBJ2-7; 11 nucleotides line up with TRBD2. Germline V gene data show CDR1 as LNHNV and CDR2 as YYDKDF (reference sequence). V lost 0 bases and J lost 3; bases outside the gene matches: 7. This CDR3 has 17 amino acids. The CDR3 region has the DNA TGTGCCACCAGCAGAGATGAGATGGGACTAGCGGACTACGAGCAGTACTTC. As protein: CATSRDEMGLADYEQYF.

The chain couples TRBV12-3 or TRBV12-4 to TRBJ1-5; D gene uncertain. The V gene lost 6 bases and the J gene lost 2 bases, with 5 bases spanning the gap. The CDR3 contains 12 residues. The CDR3 reads CASRVGNQPQHF. In DNA, the CDR3 is TGTGCCAGCAGGGTTGGCAATCAGCCCCAGCATTTT.

This clone was counted between two and nine times. The gene calls are TRBV9 and TRBJ1-2, with D maybe TRBD1 (5 bases). The CDR3 runs to 15 residues. V was trimmed by 3 bases and J by 5 bases, leaving 17 bases between them. Germline V gene data show CDR1 as SGDLS and CDR2 as YYNGEE. The CDR3 here is CASSGTPPQGYGYTF. The DNA of the CDR3 is TGTGCCAGCAGCGGAACCCCCCCGCAGGGATATGGCTACACCTTC.